The 25 T cell receptor beta chains in this list originate from one sample, sequenced in a study of PD-L1 blockade in urothelial cancer. Libraries were prepared by immunoSEQ multiplex PCR; TCRdb keeps only in-frame clonotypes and omits some of them. The sample has about 74,000 clones, 84% seen once. Material: PBMCs, obtained around atezolizumab (anti-PD-L1) treatment. Receptors originate from a man between 70 and 80 years old with urothelial cancer.

The DNA of the CDR3 is TGTGCCAGCAGCAAAGCGCAGTCTGGGACCGGGACTCCCATATATTTT. Residues: CASSKAQSGTGTPIYF. This chain links TRBV21-1 with TRBJ1-3. TRBV21-1 is an annotated pseudogene. The CDR3 is 16 residues long.

J is TRBJ1-2 and V is TRBV6-5; TRBD1 aligns across 7 bases. Trimming took 10 bases from V and 7 from J; bases not matched to a gene: 9. Germline V gene sequence: CDR1 MNHEY, CDR2 SVGAGI. This CDR3 region has 12 residues. CDR3 protein: CAIKTGSSGYTF. The DNA of the CDR3 is TGTGCCATCAAGACAGGGTCGAGTGGCTACACCTTC.

The chain carries TRBV5-4 and TRBJ1-3, with a possible D match to TRBD1 (6 bases). Germline-derived CDR1 and CDR2 are SGHNT and YYREEE (reference sequence). V was pared by 0 bases and J by 6 bases, with 13 bases between. The CDR3 length is 15 residues. Here the CDR3 reads CASSLVGGGENTIYF. CDR3 DNA sequence: TGTGCCAGCAGCTTGGTAGGGGGGGGCGAAAACACCATATATTTT.

The V gene is TRBV19, the J gene TRBJ2-6; 8 bases align to TRBD2. Germline loops: CDR1 LNHDA, CDR2 SQIVND (reference sequence). The CDR3 consists of 17 residues. Trimming at V came to 6 bases and at J to 2 bases, leaving 9 bases not matched to a gene. The CDR3 region is CASRPREGRPGANVLTF. CDR3 nucleotide sequence: TGTGCCAGTAGGCCCCGGGAGGGCCGGCCTGGGGCCAACGTCCTGACTTTC. The complete variable domain, with remaining parts taken from reference TRBV19 and TRBJ2-6, reads DGGITQSPKYLFRKEGQNVTLSCEQNLNHDAMYWYRQDPGQGLRLIYYSQIVNDFQKGDIAEGYSVSREKKESFPLTVTSAQKNPTAFYLCASRPREGRPGANVLTFGAGSRLTVL.

Only a few counts were recorded for this clone. The chain uses TRBV19 and TRBJ1-5, with D perhaps TRBD1 (5 bases). From germline, CDR1 is LNHDA and CDR2 SQIVND (reference sequence). Trimming left V 3 bases short and J 6 bases short, with 21 bases between. CDR3 length: 17 residues. The CDR3 protein is CASSMEVRDLRGQPQHF. The DNA of the CDR3 is TGTGCCAGTAGTATGGAAGTGAGAGACCTAAGGGGTCAGCCCCAGCATTTT.

This chain's CDR3 is CAITKGLAGLTGELFF. The CDR3 bases are TGTGCCATCACCAAAGGACTAGCGGGCCTCACCGGGGAGCTGTTTTTT. The V gene is TRBV10-3, the J gene TRBJ2-2, with 11 bases aligning to TRBD2. The CDR3 spans 16 residues. CDR1 and CDR2 (germline): ENHRY, SYGVKD. J lost 4 bases, V lost 7 bases, and 8 bases had no gene match.

The rearrangement uses TRBV18 and TRBJ2-7; 10 bases map to TRBD2. V dropped 3 bases and J dropped 2; count of bases not matched to a gene: 1. Germline V lookup: CDR1 KGHSH, CDR2 LQKENI. This CDR3 region has 14 residues. The CDR3 DNA sequence: TGTGCCAGCTCACCGACTAGCGGGCCCTACGAGCAGTACTTC. Its translation is CASSPTSGPYEQYF.

This clone was found a few times. The rearrangement uses TRBV5-1 and TRBJ2-7; 10 bases agree with TRBD1. This CDR3 has 16 residues. CDR1 is SGHRS and CDR2 is YFSETQ in the germline V gene. Losses at the gene ends were 0 bases for V and 4 bases for J; bases not matched to a gene: 7. As DNA, the CDR3 is TGCGCCAGCAGCTTGGCCATGACAGGGGGCGGGTACGAGCAGTACTTC. Translating it yields CASSLAMTGGGYEQYF.

Only one count was recorded for this clone. The chain links TRBV11-2 to TRBJ2-7; a possible D gene is TRBD2 (6 bases). V lost 0 bases to trimming and J lost 7 bases, with 16 bases between them. The CDR3 spans 15 residues. Germline V lookup: CDR1 SGHAT, CDR2 FQNNGV. CDR3 DNA: TGTGCCAGCAGCTTAGAGTCCACCTCCGCGGGAGAGCAGTACTTC. Translated, it gives CASSLESTSAGEQYF.

The rearrangement joins TRBV5-1 to TRBJ2-3, with 7 bases aligning to TRBD2. CDR3 length: 16 residues. The germline gives CDR1 SGHRS, CDR2 YFSETQ. V lost 3 bases, J lost 2 bases, and 9 bases stayed unmatched. This CDR3 is CASSSGGGQYTDTQYF. Here the CDR3 DNA reads TGCGCCAGCAGCTCTGGGGGGGGTCAGTACACAGATACGCAGTATTTT.

The genes are TRBV25-1 and TRBJ1-4, with D possibly matching TRBD1 (5 bases). Germline assignment: CDR1 MGHDK and CDR2 SYGVNS. This CDR3 region has 13 residues. Trimming took 6 bases from V and 5 from J, leaving 10 bases between them. The CDR3 here is CASRWGRNEKLFF. DNA of the CDR3: TGTGCCAGCAGGTGGGGGAGGAATGAAAAACTGTTTTTT.

The chain joins TRBV10-3 to TRBJ2-7, with 7 nucleotides matching TRBD1. In germline, CDR1 is ENHRY, CDR2 SYGVKD. V lost 3 bases and J lost 0; bases outside the gene matches: 2. The CDR3 loop spans 14 amino acids. The CDR3 sequence is CAISDDRDSYEQYF. In nucleotides, the CDR3 is TGTGCCATCAGTGATGACAGGGACTCCTACGAGCAGTACTTC.

In its sample, this clone was seen a few times. This chain uses TRBV27 with TRBJ2-7; 7 positions match TRBD2. The CDR3 runs 14 residues. V dropped 0 bases and J dropped 6; count of bases not matched to a gene: 5. Germline CDR1 reads MNHEY; CDR2 reads SMNVEV (reference sequence). CDR3 DNA: TGTGCCAGCAGTTTATCCGGACTAGTGAGCGAGCAGTACTTC. Amino acid sequence: CASSLSGLVSEQYF.

This chain links TRBV4-1 with TRBJ1-1; no clear D. Germline CDR1 is MGHRA and CDR2 is YSYEKL. The germline V and J ends were trimmed by 0 bases and 0 bases, with 11 bases remaining between them. CDR3 length: 16 residues. CDR3 sequence (DNA): TGCGCCAGCAGCCAAGATTCCGGGAGAATGAACACTGAAGCTTTCTTT. Protein: CASSQDSGRMNTEAFF.

The chain is built from TRBV6-1 and TRBJ1-1; D may be TRBD1 (6 bases). This CDR3 spans 11 amino acids. Germline CDR1 reads MNHNS; CDR2 reads SASEGT. Trimming took off 4 bases at V and 11 bases at J, with 11 bases between the two ends. CDR3 bases: TGTGCCAGCAGTGCACAGGGAGATGCTTTCTTT. Residues: CASSAQGDAFF.

The CDR3 nucleotides read TGTGCCAGCAGCGTAGCTCTAGTCAATGAGCAGTTCTTC. Amino acids: CASSVALVNEQFF. The chain is built from TRBV9 and TRBJ2-1; no clear D. V was cut by 0 bases and J by 6 bases, with 7 bases left in between. Germline V gene lookup returns CDR1 SGDLS and CDR2 YYNGEE. CDR3 length: 13 residues.

This chain connects TRBV15 to TRBJ2-3, with TRBD2 matching over 13 bases. This CDR3 has 17 amino acids. In germline, CDR1 is LNHNV, CDR2 YYDKDF (reference sequence). The junction had 11 bases not matched to a gene; V was cut back by 5 bases and J by 6 bases. DNA for the CDR3: TGTGCCACCAGCGGCCGGACTAGCGGGAGTTTTACGGATACGCAGTATTTT. This sequence encodes CATSGRTSGSFTDTQYF.

V and J are TRBV21-1 and TRBJ1-4; the table's D call, TRBD1, was not checked against the DNA. TRBV21-1 is a pseudogene segment. The CDR3 contains 17 residues. The CDR3 DNA reads TGTGCCAGCAGAAGACAGGGCTCCAAAGCAACTAATGAAAAACTGTTTTTT. Residues: CASRRQGSKATNEKLFF.

This clone has more than one count but fewer than ten. J is TRBJ1-2 and V is TRBV7-9; 9 bases are a match to TRBD1. Germline V gene data show CDR1 as SEHNR and CDR2 as FQNEAQ (reference sequence). This CDR3 is 15 amino acids long. V lost 3 bases, J lost 7 bases, and 9 bases stayed unmatched. The CDR3 region has the DNA TGTGCCAGCAGCTTGGGGGACAGGGAGAAGAGTGGCTACACCTTC. It is translated as CASSLGDREKSGYTF. Using reference TRBV7-9 and TRBJ1-2 for the parts outside the CDR3, the full variable domain is DTGVSQNPRHKITKRGQNVTFRCDPISEHNRLYWYRQTLGQGPEFLTYFQNEAQLEKSRLLSDRFSAERPKGSFSTLEIQRTEQGDSAMYLCASSLGDREKSGYTFGSGTRLTVV.

V and J are TRBV5-4 and TRBJ2-5, with 9 nucleotides matching TRBD1. Unmatched junction bases numbered 8, after V lost 0 bases and J lost 2 bases. The CDR3 totals 17 residues. CDR1 and CDR2 (germline): SGHNT, YYREEE (reference sequence). In nucleotides, the CDR3 is TGTGCCAGCAGCTTGGCCGGGACAGGGCTGGGGCAAGAGACCCAGTACTTC. Translating gives CASSLAGTGLGQETQYF. Drawing the rest from reference TRBV5-4 and TRBJ2-5, the complete variable domain is ETGVTQSPTHLIKTRGQQVTLRCSSQSGHNTVSWYQQALGQGPQFIFQYYREEENGRGNFPPRFSGLQFPNYSSELNVNALELDDSALYLCASSLAGTGLGQETQYFGPGTRLLVL.

The chain is built from TRBV2 and TRBJ2-7, with D hard to call. Per germline, CDR1 SNHLY and CDR2 FYNNEI. This CDR3 is 16 amino acids long. The V end lost 2 bases, the J end lost 0 bases, and 14 bases lay between the germline ends. CDR3 bases: TGTGCCAGCAGTGAATTTGAGGCCGAAAGCTCCTACGAGCAGTACTTC. Its translation is CASSEFEAESSYEQYF.

This chain joins TRBV5-1 and TRBJ2-5; D gene ambiguous. This CDR3 region has 14 residues. Trimming took off 9 bases at V and 1 base at J, with 16 bases between the two ends. The germline gives CDR1 SGHRS, CDR2 YFSETQ. The CDR3 spells CATRVGTFQETQYF. CDR3 DNA sequence: TGCGCCACCCGGGTCGGTACCTTCCAAGAGACCCAGTACTTC. Together with reference TRBV5-1 and TRBJ2-5, the CDR3 gives the full variable domain: KAGVTQTPRYLIKTRGQQVTLSCSPISGHRSVSWYQQTPGQGLQFLFEYFSETQRNKGNFPGRFSGRQFSNSRSEMNVSTLELGDSALYLCATRVGTFQETQYFGPGTRLLVL.

The rearrangement links TRBV2 to TRBJ1-2; 7 bases match TRBD1. This CDR3 has 14 amino acids. V dropped 3 bases and J dropped 2; count of bases not matched to a gene: 3. Germline assignment: CDR1 SNHLY and CDR2 FYNNEI. Here the CDR3 DNA reads TGTGCCAGCAGTGAGCGGACAGGAAACTATGGCTACACCTTC. It codes for CASSERTGNYGYTF.

V and J are TRBV18 and TRBJ2-3, with D hard to call. Germline values: CDR1 KGHSH, CDR2 LQKENI. Trimming took off 3 bases at V and 3 bases at J, with 4 bases between the two ends. This CDR3 is 12 amino acids long. CDR3 DNA sequence: TGTGCCAGCTCACCTATAACAGATACGCAGTATTTT. Translation: CASSPITDTQYF.

The chain uses TRBV7-8 and TRBJ2-5; D gene uncertain. V was trimmed by 1 base and J by 3 bases, leaving 15 bases between them. CDR3 length: 16 residues. CDR1 is SGHVS, CDR2 FQNEAQ, per germline. The CDR3 region is CASSLEFRDFKETQYF. CDR3 DNA: TGTGCCAGCAGCTTAGAATTTCGAGACTTTAAAGAGACCCAGTACTTC.